The T cell receptor (beta chain) described here comes from a study of T cell responses to AZD1222 COVID-19 vaccine. Trimming stripped 6 bases from V and 8 bases from J, with 17 bases between. CDR1 MNHEY and CDR2 SVGEGT come from the germline V gene. The CDR3 consists of 14 residues. Assay used: immunoSEQ multiplex PCR; TCRdb lists only in-frame clones, some missing. This table holds over 45,000 clones, about 89% found once. The receptor comes from an adult who received the AZD1222 COVID-19 vaccine. This rearrangement joins TRBV6-2 or TRBV6-3 to TRBJ1-5, with TRBD1 as a possible D gene (5 bases). This sample comprised peripheral blood, obtained 28 days after the second AZD1222 dose. This CDR3 reads CASSLGAETKPQHF. The CDR3 DNA reads TGTGCCAGCAGCCTCGGGGCAGAGACAAAGCCCCAGCATTTT.